The 25 T cell receptor beta chains listed next were all sequenced from one sample in a study of OX40 agonist ivuxolimab in advanced cancers. Method: immunoSEQ multiplex PCR; TCRdb's copy keeps in-frame clones and lacks some. Of some 39,000 clones listed, roughly 80% are singletons. The sample was CD4+ or CD8+ T cells sorted from blood, taken in a trial of the OX40 agonist ivuxolimab. Source of these receptors: an adult with an advanced solid tumor such as melanoma, head and neck, liver or kidney cancer.

V and J are TRBV5-4 and TRBJ2-3, with 8 positions matching TRBD2. V gave up 4 bases and J gave up 4 bases; unmatched junction bases: 11. CDR3 length: 16 amino acids. Germline V lookup: CDR1 SGHNT, CDR2 YYREEE (reference sequence). CDR3 sequence reads: CASSAPGLENSDTQYF. For the CDR3, the DNA is TGTGCCAGCAGCGCACCGGGACTAGAGAATTCAGATACGCAGTATTTT.

The J gene is TRBJ2-3, the V gene TRBV5-6; no definite D call. The CDR3 runs 15 residues. V was cut by 0 bases and J by 3 bases, with 11 bases left in between. In germline, CDR1 is SGHDT, CDR2 YYEEEE. This CDR3 is CASSLVLASTDTQYF. The CDR3 region has the DNA TGTGCCAGCAGCTTGGTATTAGCATCTACAGATACGCAGTATTTT.

CDR3 sequence (DNA): TGTGCCAGCAGCACAACTTCAGAGGGTTGGGAAACTGAAGCTTTCTTT. Translating gives CASSTTSEGWETEAFF. The rearrangement uses TRBV7-6 and TRBJ1-1; no reliable D call. Germline lookup yields CDR1 SGHVS and CDR2 FNYEAQ. The CDR3 extends over 16 amino acids. V dropped 5 bases and J dropped 5 bases, with 21 bases sitting between them. The whole variable domain, filled in from reference TRBV7-6 and TRBJ1-1, reads GAGVSQSPRYKVTKRGQDVALRCDPISGHVSLYWYRQALGQGPEFLTYFNYEAQQDKSGLPNDRFSAERPEGSISTLTIQRTEQRDSAMYRCASSTTSEGWETEAFFGQGTRLTVV.

This clone has just one count. The V and J genes are TRBV11-2 and TRBJ2-7; a weak D match, TRBD1 (5 bases). The V gene lost 3 bases and the J gene lost 4 bases, with 7 bases spanning the gap. Germline V gene lookup returns CDR1 SGHAT and CDR2 FQNNGV. This CDR3 comprises 12 residues. The CDR3 spells CASSLAGYEQYF. The CDR3 DNA reads TGTGCCAGCAGCTTGGCAGGGTACGAGCAGTACTTC.

The rearrangement uses TRBV5-4 and TRBJ2-3; weak D call: TRBD2 (5 bases). Germline V CDR1 and CDR2: SGHNT, YYREEE (reference sequence). CDR3 length: 14 residues. V was clipped by 1 base and J by 3 bases, with 9 bases between them. Here the CDR3 DNA reads TGTGCCAGCAGCTTGCCGGGGAGAACAGATACGCAGTATTTT. It specifies CASSLPGRTDTQYF.

This clone was seen a few times. The V and J genes are TRBV29-1 and TRBJ2-5; D is perhaps TRBD2 (5 bases). The DNA end lines up better with TRBJ2-7; the J call may be wrong. The germline V gene has CDR1 SQVTM and CDR2 ANQGSEA. The CDR3 spans 15 residues. The CDR3 protein is CSVVADGGTTYEQYF. Written as DNA, the CDR3 is TGCAGCGTTGTAGCCGACGGAGGAACCACCTACGAGCAGTACTTC.

The chain is built from TRBV6-4 and TRBJ2-2; D is ambiguous. Trimming cost V 7 bases and J 4 bases, with 7 bases left between them. This CDR3 has 12 amino acids. Looked up from germline, CDR1 is MRHNA and CDR2 is SNTAGT. The CDR3 DNA reads as TGTGCCAGCATCAGCTCCACCGGGGAGCTGTTTTTT. Amino acid sequence: CASISSTGELFF.

This sequence joins TRBV28 and TRBJ1-5, with TRBD1 identical over 9 bases. The CDR3 length is 18 residues. The germline gives CDR1 MDHEN, CDR2 SYDVKM. V shed 3 bases and J 3 bases; nucleotides not matched to a gene: 12. The CDR3 sequence is CASSFRRTGAILNQPQHF. The CDR3 nucleotides read TGTGCCAGCAGTTTCCGACGGACAGGGGCGATACTCAATCAGCCCCAGCATTTT. Combining the CDR3 with reference TRBV28 and TRBJ1-5 gives the whole variable domain DVKVTQSSRYLVKRTGEKVFLECVQDMDHENMFWYRQDPGLGLRLIYFSYDVKMKEKGDIPEGYSVSREKKERFSLILESASTNQTSMYLCASSFRRTGAILNQPQHFGDGTRLSIL.

The chain combines TRBV10-1 with TRBJ2-3, with D perhaps matching TRBD1 or TRBD2 (6 bases each). Trimming took off 10 bases at V and 5 bases at J, with 16 bases between the two ends. Germline V gene lookup returns CDR1 WNHNN and CDR2 SYGVQD (reference sequence). There are 13 residues in the CDR3. The CDR3 nucleotides are TGCGCCACTCGGGGGCCGAAGGAAGATACGCAGTATTTT. This codes for CATRGPKEDTQYF.

The chain has TRBV19 and TRBJ2-7; weak D call: TRBD1 (6 bases). Deletions cut 5 bases from V and 2 bases from J, with 13 bases between. Looked up from germline, CDR1 is LNHDA and CDR2 is SQIVND (reference sequence). This CDR3 has 14 amino acids. The CDR3 region is CASSLRTAPYEQYF. CDR3 nucleotide sequence: TGTGCCAGTAGTCTACGGACAGCCCCCTACGAGCAGTACTTC. The full variable domain, in which reference TRBV19 and TRBJ2-7 provide the parts outside the CDR3, is DGGITQSPKYLFRKEGQNVTLSCEQNLNHDAMYWYRQDPGQGLRLIYYSQIVNDFQKGDIAEGYSVSREKKESFPLTVTSAQKNPTAFYLCASSLRTAPYEQYFGPGTRLTVT.

V usage is TRBV7-9 and J usage is TRBJ2-3; 8 positions agree with TRBD1. The CDR3 spans 16 residues. V dropped 5 bases and J dropped 4; count of bases not matched to a gene: 11. The germline V gene has CDR1 SEHNR and CDR2 FQNEAQ (reference sequence). The CDR3 nucleotides read TGTGCCAGCAGCCCGCGACAGGGGAGGACCGCAGATACGCAGTATTTT. Translation: CASSPRQGRTADTQYF.

The V and J genes are TRBV6-6 and TRBJ1-1; weak D call: TRBD1 (6 bases). Per the germline V gene, CDR1 is MNHNY and CDR2 is SVGAGI (reference sequence). Trimming left V 1 base short and J 6 bases short, with 12 bases between. This CDR3 spans 14 amino acids. Here the CDR3 reads CASSYWGTRAEAFF. CDR3 coding DNA: TGTGCCAGCAGTTACTGGGGGACAAGGGCTGAAGCTTTCTTT.

The chain uses TRBV5-8 and TRBJ2-7, with 9 nucleotides matching TRBD1. CDR1 SGHTS and CDR2 YDEGEE come from the germline V gene. The CDR3 has 14 residues. The ends lost 4 bases at V and 3 bases at J; junction bases unmatched: 5. The CDR3 here is CASSIRDRVYEQYF. CDR3 nucleotides: TGTGCCAGCAGCATACGGGACAGGGTCTACGAGCAGTACTTC.

The V call is TRBV28, the J call TRBJ1-4; no definite D call. Germline V lookup: CDR1 MDHEN, CDR2 SYDVKM. This CDR3 comprises 12 residues. Trimming removed 7 bases at V and 13 bases at J, with 16 bases between. CDR3 DNA: TGTGCCAGCACCCCTCCCCGGGGAAGACTGTTTTTT. It translates to CASTPPRGRLFF.

In DNA, the CDR3 is TGTGCCAGCAGCCGACCTAACACCGGGGAGCTGTTTTTT. It yields the protein CASSRPNTGELFF. This chain uses TRBV7-6 with TRBJ2-2; unclear D gene. Trimming left V 5 bases short and J 2 bases short, with 6 bases between. The CDR3 covers 13 residues. The germline V gene has CDR1 SGHVS and CDR2 FNYEAQ.

This chain joins TRBV19 and TRBJ2-7; 10 bases map to TRBD2. With V trimmed by 7 bases and J by 4 bases, 4 bases remained unmatched. CDR3 length: 13 residues. In germline, CDR1 is LNHDA, CDR2 SQIVND (reference sequence). The CDR3 DNA sequence: TGTGCCAGTATGGCTAGCGGGGGATACGAGCAGTACTTC. As protein: CASMASGGYEQYF. The full variable domain, with the rest looked up from reference TRBV19 and TRBJ2-7, is DGGITQSPKYLFRKEGQNVTLSCEQNLNHDAMYWYRQDPGQGLRLIYYSQIVNDFQKGDIAEGYSVSREKKESFPLTVTSAQKNPTAFYLCASMASGGYEQYFGPGTRLTVT.

This chain joins TRBV28 and TRBJ2-5; 8 nucleotides match TRBD2. The CDR3 runs 13 residues. Looked up from germline, CDR1 is MDHEN and CDR2 is SYDVKM. The V and J ends lost 7 bases and 6 bases, in that order; junction bases with no gene match: 7. The CDR3 sequence: CASTPGGHKTQYF. CDR3 bases: TGTGCCAGCACCCCGGGGGGGCATAAGACCCAGTACTTC.

The chain employs TRBV6-1 and TRBJ2-5; D uncertain. CDR1 and CDR2 from the germline V gene are MNHNS and SASEGT. V was trimmed by 2 bases and J by 11 bases, leaving 9 bases between them. The CDR3 sequence is 11 residues long. As DNA, the CDR3 is TGTGCCAGCAGTGAATGGGTGGAGCAGTACTTC. Its translation: CASSEWVEQYF.

As DNA, the CDR3 is TGTGCCAGCAGACGTAGGGGTGGCACTGAAGCTTTCTTT. Amino acids: CASRRRGGTEAFF. V is TRBV7-8 and J is TRBJ1-1, with TRBD1 as a possible D gene (5 bases). V dropped 6 bases and J dropped 4 bases, with 12 bases sitting between them. The CDR3 contains 13 residues. Germline CDR1 and CDR2: SGHVS and FQNEAQ.

The chain links TRBV2 to TRBJ1-2; perhaps TRBD1 as D (5 bases). The V end lost 6 bases, the J end lost 5 bases, and 19 bases lay between the germline ends. The germline V gene encodes CDR1 SNHLY and CDR2 FYNNEI. There are 15 residues in the CDR3. The CDR3 nucleotides read TGTGCCAGCAGGGGGGGGTTACAACGCGCTTATGGCTACACCTTC. Translated, it gives CASRGGLQRAYGYTF.

V is TRBV14 and J is TRBJ1-3; D is unclear. The V end lost 2 bases, the J end lost 0 bases, and 8 bases lay between the germline ends. CDR1 and CDR2 (germline): SGHDN, FVKESK. The CDR3 totals 15 residues. Written as DNA, the CDR3 is TGTGCCAGCAGCCAATTTCAGAGCTCTGGAAACACCATATATTTT. The encoded protein is CASSQFQSSGNTIYF. Complete variable domain (other parts from reference TRBV14 and TRBJ1-3): EAGVTQFPSHSVIEKGQTVTLRCDPISGHDNLYWYRRVMGKEIKFLLHFVKESKQDESGMPNNRFLAERTGGTYSTLKVQPAELEDSGVYFCASSQFQSSGNTIYFGEGSWLTVV.

The chain couples TRBV6-1 to TRBJ1-6; D call uncertain. Trimming cost V 4 bases and J 0 bases, with 13 bases left between them. CDR1 is MNHNS and CDR2 is SASEGT in the germline V gene. The CDR3 consists of 17 residues. CDR3 sequence reads: CASSASWVGSYNSPLHF. The DNA for the CDR3 is TGTGCCAGCAGTGCCTCATGGGTCGGCTCCTATAATTCACCCCTCCACTTT.

The V and J genes are TRBV6-5 and TRBJ1-4; unclear D gene. This CDR3 comprises 15 residues. V dropped 3 bases and J dropped 1 base, with 9 bases sitting between them. Germline values: CDR1 MNHEY, CDR2 SVGAGI. The DNA for the CDR3 is TGTGCCAGCAGTTATAGTAGGGTAACTAATGAAAAACTGTTTTTT. Its translation: CASSYSRVTNEKLFF.

This clone was counted between two and nine times. The CDR3 loop reads CASSSNRGLAGVNEQFF. The CDR3, as DNA: TGTGCCAGCAGCTCAAATCGGGGACTAGCGGGGGTGAATGAGCAGTTCTTC. The chain combines TRBV7-9 with TRBJ2-1; 14 nucleotides agree with TRBD2. V lost 4 bases to trimming and J lost 7 bases; unmatched junction nucleotides: 9. This CDR3 has 17 amino acids. The V gene's germline CDR1 is SEHNR and CDR2 FQNEAQ (reference sequence).

The chain joins TRBV5-5 to TRBJ1-6; D perhaps matches TRBD1 (5 bases). Per the germline V gene, CDR1 is SGHKS and CDR2 is YYEKEE (reference sequence). Trimming took off 2 bases at V and 5 bases at J, with 8 bases between the two ends. The CDR3 spans 14 residues. Here the CDR3 DNA reads TGTGCCAGCAGCTTCCAGGGTAATAATTCACCCCTCCACTTT. Translation gives CASSFQGNNSPLHF.